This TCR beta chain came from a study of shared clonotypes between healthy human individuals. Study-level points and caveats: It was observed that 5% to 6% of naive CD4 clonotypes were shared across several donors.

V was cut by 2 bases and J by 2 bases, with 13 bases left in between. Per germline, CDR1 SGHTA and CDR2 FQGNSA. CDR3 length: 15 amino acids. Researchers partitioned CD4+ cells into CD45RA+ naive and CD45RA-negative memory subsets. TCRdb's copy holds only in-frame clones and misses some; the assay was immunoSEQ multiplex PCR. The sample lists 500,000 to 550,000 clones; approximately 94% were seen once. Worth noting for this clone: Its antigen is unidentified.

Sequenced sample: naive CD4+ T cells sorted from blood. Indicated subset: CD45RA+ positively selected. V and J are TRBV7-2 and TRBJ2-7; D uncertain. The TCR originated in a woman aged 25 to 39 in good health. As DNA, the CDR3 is TGTGCCAGCAGCTTACTGGTAGGGCCAACCTACGAGCAGTACTTC. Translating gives CASSLLVGPTYEQYF.